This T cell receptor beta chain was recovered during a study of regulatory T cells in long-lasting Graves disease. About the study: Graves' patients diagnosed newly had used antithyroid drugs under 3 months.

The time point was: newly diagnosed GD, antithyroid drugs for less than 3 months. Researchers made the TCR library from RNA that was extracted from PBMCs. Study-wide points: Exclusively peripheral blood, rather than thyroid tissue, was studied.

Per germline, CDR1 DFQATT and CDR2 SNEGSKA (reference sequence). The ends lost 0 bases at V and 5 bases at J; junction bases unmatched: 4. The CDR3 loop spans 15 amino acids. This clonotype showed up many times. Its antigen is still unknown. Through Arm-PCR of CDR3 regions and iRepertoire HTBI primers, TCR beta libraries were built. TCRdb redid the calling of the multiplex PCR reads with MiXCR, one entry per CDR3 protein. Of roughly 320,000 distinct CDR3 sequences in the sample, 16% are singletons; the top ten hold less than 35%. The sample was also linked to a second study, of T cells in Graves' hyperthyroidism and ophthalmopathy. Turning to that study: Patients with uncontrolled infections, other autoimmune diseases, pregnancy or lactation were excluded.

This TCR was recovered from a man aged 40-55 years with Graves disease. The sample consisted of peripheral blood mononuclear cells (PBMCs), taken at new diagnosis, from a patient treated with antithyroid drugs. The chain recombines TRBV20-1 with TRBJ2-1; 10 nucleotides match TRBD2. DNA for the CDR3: TGCAGTGCTAGAGACTCTAGCGGGGGACACAATGAGCAGTTCTTC. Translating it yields CSARDSSGGHNEQFF.